Below, 30 T cell receptor beta chains from the same sample are listed, as sequenced in a study of T cells in women clearing cervical HPV infection. Only in-frame clones appear in the TCRdb table, and some are missing; sequencing was by immunoSEQ multiplex PCR. The sample has some 30,000 clones. The sample comprised blood buffy coat. All receptors come from a woman between 18 and 69 years old with a cervical HPV16 infection that either progressed to CIN3+ or cleared (not recorded which).

CDR3 loop: CSARTGLRGSPDNSPLHF. The DNA read from the CDR3 is TGCAGTGCCCGAACCGGGCTCAGGGGATCCCCAGATAATTCACCC. V gene TRBV20-1 combines with J gene TRBJ1-6; maybe TRBD1 (6 bases). Read coverage stops 3 residues before the CDR3 terminus; the germline J gene supplies the remainder. The germline V gene encodes CDR1 DFQATT and CDR2 SNEGSKA (reference sequence). The CDR3 is 18 amino acids. The V gene lost 6 bases and the J gene lost 5 bases, with 26 bases spanning the gap.

As for this clone: The CDR3 extends 3 residues past the end of the read, so its final part is completed from the germline J gene. The V call is TRBV5-8, the J call TRBJ2-7; the D is unclear. The V and J ends lost 4 bases and 3 bases respectively, with 14 bases between them. Germline CDR1 is SGHTS and CDR2 is YDEGEE. The length of the CDR3 is 14 residues. The CDR3 sequence is CASSLSTGYYEQYF. CDR3 DNA, as far as it was read: TGTGCCAGCAGCCTTTCCACCGGGTACTACGAG.

Points on this clone: The CDR3 extends 3 residues past the end of the read, so its final part is completed from the germline J gene. The chain links TRBV20-1 to TRBJ1-5; a weak D match, TRBD1 (6 bases). The CDR3 totals 13 residues. V dropped 6 bases and J dropped 2 bases, with 11 bases sitting between them. Looked up from germline, CDR1 is DFQATT and CDR2 is SNEGSKA (reference sequence). The CDR3 loop is CSATTGRNQPQHF. CDR3 DNA, as far as it was read: TGCAGTGCCACGACAGGCCGCAATCAGCCC.

Concerning this clone itself: From the germline J gene comes the end of the CDR3, since the read stops 3 residues before it. This chain joins TRBV30 and TRBJ2-2; D may be TRBD1 or TRBD2 (5 bases each). The V gene's germline CDR1 is GTSNPN and CDR2 SVGIG (reference sequence). The CDR3 contains 15 residues. Trimming cost V 6 bases and J 6 bases, with 20 bases left between them. The sequenced CDR3 bases are TGTGCCTGCAGCCCAGGTGCAGGGAGTTCCGGGGAG. It encodes CACSPGAGSSGE. Given in full, the CDR3 is CACSPGAGSSGELFF. The full variable domain, completed using reference TRBV30 and TRBJ2-2, is SQTIHQWPATLVQPVGSPLSLECTVEGTSNPNLYWYRQAAGRGLQLLFYSVGIGQISSEVPQNLSASRPQDRQFILSSKKLLLSDSGFYLCACSPGAGSSGELFFGEGSRLTVL.

Comments on this clone: The read is 3 residues too short to cover the CDR3 end, so that end is filled in from the germline J gene. The genes are TRBV7-2 and TRBJ1-1; D ambiguous. V lost 2 bases and J 7 bases, leaving 11 bases between the germline ends. Germline CDR1 and CDR2: SGHTA and FQGNSA. This CDR3 has 13 residues. This CDR3 reads CASSLKGDFEAFF. Incomplete CDR3 DNA: TGTGCCAGCAGCTTAAAAGGAGACTTTGAA.

Note on this clone: The CDR3 extends 3 residues past the end of the read, so its final part is completed from the germline J gene. This chain connects TRBV10-3 to TRBJ1-2, with D maybe TRBD1 (6 bases). V lost 2 bases to trimming and J lost 4 bases, with 14 bases between them. The CDR3 has 15 residues. Germline CDR1 reads ENHRY; CDR2 reads SYGVKD. CDR3 amino acids: CAISEGGGGPYGYTF. The sequenced CDR3 bases are TGTGCCATCAGTGAGGGGGGCGGGGGACCCTATGGC.

Concerning this clone: Coverage ceases 3 residues before the CDR3 finishes, and the germline J gene fills in the end. The genes are TRBV2 and TRBJ2-1, with 10 bases that match TRBD1. This CDR3 region has 12 residues. V shed 6 bases, J shed 9 bases, and the junction held 2 bases outside the gene matches. The germline CDR1 and CDR2 sequences are SNHLY and FYNNEI. CDR3 amino acids: CASSRTGGEQFF. Incomplete CDR3 DNA: TGTGCCAGCAGCCGGACAGGGGGTGAG.

As regards this clone: The read terminates 3 residues ahead of where the CDR3 ends, so the germline J gene completes it. The rearrangement links TRBV7-8 to TRBJ2-7; D unclear. Germline V gene lookup returns CDR1 SGHVS and CDR2 FQNEAQ. Trimming removed 3 bases from V and 0 bases from J, with 15 bases in between. CDR3 length: 16 amino acids. The CDR3 reads CASSLPATPPSYEQYF. The part of the CDR3 DNA that was read is TGTGCCAGCAGCTTGCCAGCGACCCCACCCTCCTACGAG. The full variable domain, with the rest looked up from reference TRBV7-8 and TRBJ2-7, is GAGVSQSPRYKVAKRGQDVALRCDPISGHVSLFWYQQALGQGPEFLTYFQNEAQLDKSGLPSDRFFAERPEGSVSTLKIQRTQQEDSAVYLCASSLPATPPSYEQYFGPGTRLTVT.

Worth noting for this clone: The read halts 3 residues ahead of the CDR3 end, with the missing end drawn from the germline J gene. V and J are TRBV2 and TRBJ1-5; no clear D gene. The CDR3 sequence is 16 residues long. Trimming shortened V by 2 bases and J by 1 base, and 12 bases separated the two germline ends. The germline V gene encodes CDR1 SNHLY and CDR2 FYNNEI. The CDR3: CASSEIRTRSNQPQHF. The part of the CDR3 DNA that was read is TGTGCCAGCAGTGAAATCCGGACTCGGAGCAATCAGCCC.

Concerning this clone: Read coverage stops 3 residues before the CDR3 terminus; the germline J gene supplies the remainder. The chain joins TRBV6-1 to TRBJ1-2; D remains ambiguous. The CDR3 runs 16 residues. Germline V gives CDR1 MNHNS, CDR2 SASEGT. V was trimmed by 3 bases and J by 2 bases, leaving 16 bases between them. The CDR3 bases that were read are TGTGCCAGCAGTGAGAGACCCTGGACTGCGAACTATGGC. Translated: CASSERPWTANYG. The complete CDR3 protein is CASSERPWTANYGYTF.

Note on this clone: The missing CDR3 end, 3 residues past where the read stops, is filled in from the germline J gene. The rearrangement links TRBV5-1 to TRBJ1-2; TRBD1 matches at 8 bases. Germline CDR1 reads SGHRS; CDR2 reads YFSETQ. V dropped 4 bases and J dropped 3; count of bases not matched to a gene: 5. This CDR3 is 14 amino acids long. CDR3 DNA, as far as it was read: TGCGCCAGCAGCGCCCAGGGGGCGGACTATGGC. Translating gives CASSAQGADYG. Given in full, the CDR3 is CASSAQGADYGYTF.

Concerning this clone itself: The read comes to an end 3 residues before the CDR3 does, leaving the germline J gene to fill in the end. This chain links TRBV20-1 with TRBJ1-1, with D perhaps matching TRBD1 (5 bases). With 1 base removed from V and 5 bases from J, the gap between germline ends came to 17 bases. CDR1 is DFQATT, CDR2 SNEGSKA, per germline (reference sequence). This CDR3 is built from 15 residues. The covered CDR3 bases are TGCAGTGCTAGAGTTTTCTCCCAGGGTCAGACTGAA. This translates into CSARVFSQGQTE. The complete CDR3 reads CSARVFSQGQTEAFF.

On this clone itself: The read ends 3 residues before the CDR3 terminus; that terminus is restored from the germline J gene. This rearrangement joins TRBV20-1 to TRBJ2-1; TRBD1 matches 7 bases. V was pared by 0 bases and J by 9 bases, with 8 bases of the junction left unmatched. The germline V gene encodes CDR1 DFQATT and CDR2 SNEGSKA (reference sequence). CDR3 length equals 14 residues. Partial CDR3 DNA: TGCAGTGCTAGAGATAAAAACAGGGGCGCTGAG. Amino acids: CSARDKNRGAE. The entire CDR3 reads CSARDKNRGAEQFF.

Details on this clone: The sequence runs out 3 residues before the end of the CDR3; the remainder is reconstructed from the germline J gene. V usage is TRBV30 and J usage is TRBJ1-2, with 11 bases identical to TRBD1. Per germline, CDR1 GTSNPN and CDR2 SVGIG (reference sequence). This CDR3 has 14 amino acids. CDR3 sequence: CAWSARDRGRGYTF. The covered CDR3 bases are TGTGCCTGGAGTGCCAGGGACAGGGGGAGAGGC.

The CDR3 DNA, read in part, is TGCAGTGCCCGAGGGTCCTTCCTTTACGAAAAA. Translated, it gives CSARGSFLYEK. The CDR3 in full is CSARGSFLYEKLFF. The chain carries TRBV20-1 and TRBJ1-4; D unresolved. The CDR3 extends 3 residues past the end of the read, so its final part is completed from the germline J gene. The CDR3 has 14 amino acids. From germline, CDR1 is DFQATT and CDR2 SNEGSKA (reference sequence). Trimming took off 6 bases at V and 8 bases at J, with 19 bases between the two ends.

As regards this clone: Read coverage stops 3 residues before the CDR3 terminus; the germline J gene supplies the remainder. The chain is built from TRBV5-1 and TRBJ2-2; no reliable D call. The germline V and J ends were trimmed by 0 bases and 1 base, with 4 bases remaining between them. Germline V gives CDR1 SGHRS, CDR2 YFSETQ. The CDR3 has 14 residues. CDR3 bases read: TGCGCCAGCAGCTTGGACTTGAACACCGGGGAG. Its protein product is CASSLDLNTGE. The CDR3 reads in full as CASSLDLNTGELFF.

A word on this clone: Sequencing ends 3 residues short of the CDR3 end; the germline J gene provides the rest. Other DNA sequences in the same sample also yield this CDR3. The chain employs TRBV2 and TRBJ1-5, with D possibly matching TRBD1 (6 bases). From germline, CDR1 is SNHLY and CDR2 FYNNEI. CDR3 size: 15 residues. The germline V and J ends were trimmed by 5 bases and 1 base, with 12 bases remaining between them. CDR3 bases read: TGTGCCAGCAGTCCACAGGGAGGGAGCAATCAGCCC. This encodes CASSPQGGSNQP. The full CDR3 is CASSPQGGSNQPQHF.

In terms of frequency, this clone is medium-sized (0.01 to 0.1%). Read coverage stops 3 residues before the CDR3 terminus; the germline J gene supplies the remainder. The chain couples TRBV5-1 to TRBJ2-3; TRBD2 matches 11 bases. V lost 0 bases, J lost 5 bases, and 5 bases stayed unmatched. CDR3 size: 16 residues. Germline CDR1 reads SGHRS; CDR2 reads YFSETQ. The sequenced CDR3 bases are TGCGCCAGCAGCTTGGGACTAGCGGGGACAGTAGATACG. Translated, it gives CASSLGLAGTVDT. The whole CDR3 protein is CASSLGLAGTVDTQYF.

As for this clone: The read falls 3 residues short of the CDR3 end, and the missing part is taken from the germline J gene. The chain employs TRBV5-1 and TRBJ2-7; TRBD2 matches at 10 bases. The CDR3 runs 14 residues. V trimming: 2 bases; J trimming: 3 bases; junction bases outside the gene matches: 2. Germline CDR1 SGHRS, CDR2 YFSETQ. CDR3: CASSFTSGNYEQYF. The sequenced CDR3 bases are TGCGCCAGCAGCTTCACTAGCGGGAACTACGAG.

On this clone: Read data end 3 residues before the CDR3 end; the end is taken from the germline J gene. This chain connects TRBV5-1 to TRBJ1-3; D is undetermined. Trimming removed 2 bases from V and 0 bases from J, with 6 bases in between. This CDR3 comprises 14 residues. Germline V CDR1 and CDR2: SGHRS, YFSETQ. CDR3 DNA (partial): TGCGCCAGCAGCTTACAGACCTCTGGAAACACC. Its protein product is CASSLQTSGNT. The complete CDR3 sequence is CASSLQTSGNTIYF.

As concerns this clone: The read falls 3 residues short of the CDR3 end, and the missing part is taken from the germline J gene. The V call is TRBV7-2, the J call TRBJ1-1; D gene unclear. CDR1 is SGHTA, CDR2 FQGNSA, per germline. The CDR3 consists of 15 residues. The covered CDR3 bases are TGTGCCAGCAGCTTAGTCCGGCGGGCAGTAGATACG. Its protein product is CASSLVRRAVDT. The whole CDR3 protein reads CASSLVRRAVDTAFF.

Turning to this clone: The sequenced fragment ends 3 residues before the CDR3 boundary, so the rest is inferred from the germline J gene. The rearrangement uses TRBV5-5 and TRBJ2-7; TRBD2 is a possible D gene (7 bases). The CDR3 length is 13 residues. CDR1 and CDR2 from the germline V gene are SGHKS and YYEKEE (reference sequence). The V end lost 3 bases, the J end lost 6 bases, and 13 bases lay between the germline ends. CDR3 bases read: TGTGCCAGCAGCTCGGAGGGGGGGGTCGAG. This sequence encodes CASSSEGGVE. The CDR3, in full, reads CASSSEGGVEQYF.

In the case of this clone: The read finishes 3 residues shy of the CDR3 end, and the germline J gene is used to complete it. The chain links TRBV19 to TRBJ1-2; D remains ambiguous. CDR3 length: 13 residues. CDR1 and CDR2 from the germline V gene are LNHDA and SQIVND (reference sequence). CDR3 in amino acids: CASSTYRNNEYTF. The covered CDR3 bases are TGTGCCAGTAGTACGTACAGAAACAATGAA.

Note on this clone: The read terminates 3 residues ahead of where the CDR3 ends, so the germline J gene completes it. V gene TRBV6-1 combines with J gene TRBJ2-4; possibly TRBD1 for D (5 bases). The CDR3 runs to 13 residues. Germline V gene data show CDR1 as MNHNS and CDR2 as SASEGT. CDR3: CASSETGVYGQYF. CDR3 DNA, as far as it was read: TGTGCCAGCAGTGAAACAGGTGTCTATGGT.

Note on this clone: The sequence runs out 3 residues before the end of the CDR3; the remainder is reconstructed from the germline J gene. V gene TRBV20-1 combines with J gene TRBJ2-5; a possible D gene is TRBD2 (5 bases). The V gene's germline CDR1 is DFQATT and CDR2 SNEGSKA (reference sequence). There are 13 residues in the CDR3. V was cut by 0 bases and J by 5 bases, with 10 bases left in between. The CDR3 protein is CSARDGVRETQYF. CDR3 DNA (partial): TGCAGTGCTAGAGACGGGGTTAGGGAGACC.

Turning to this clone: The junction does not match germline at one end; this may be a read error. The sequenced fragment ends 3 residues before the CDR3 boundary, so the rest is inferred from the germline J gene. The genes are TRBV4-2 and TRBJ1-2, with D possibly matching TRBD1 (5 bases). The CDR3 runs to 13 residues. Germline V lookup: CDR1 LGHNA, CDR2 YNFKEQ. The sequenced part of the CDR3 DNA is TGCGCCAGCAGCCAAGGGGTAGGGGAAGGC. It is translated as CASSQGVGEG. The whole CDR3 reads CASSQGVGEGYTF.

Worth noting for this clone: The CDR3 goes on 3 residues after the read ends, and that part is filled in from the germline J gene. The genes are TRBV14 and TRBJ1-1; TRBD1 is a possible D gene (5 bases). Between the trimmed V and J ends, which lost 1 base and 3 bases, there was a span of 12 bases. The CDR3 length is 15 residues. Germline-derived CDR1 and CDR2 are SGHDN and FVKESK. The CDR3: CASSQAWQGDTEAFF. The CDR3 DNA, read in part, is TGTGCCAGCAGCCAAGCATGGCAGGGAGACACTGAA. The full variable domain, completed using reference TRBV14 and TRBJ1-1, is EAGVTQFPSHSVIEKGQTVTLRCDPISGHDNLYWYRRVMGKEIKFLLHFVKESKQDESGMPNNRFLAERTGGTYSTLKVQPAELEDSGVYFCASSQAWQGDTEAFFGQGTRLTVV.

Concerning this clone: Read coverage stops 3 residues before the CDR3 terminus; the germline J gene supplies the remainder. The V gene is TRBV30, the J gene TRBJ2-3; 9 nucleotides match TRBD2. This CDR3 region has 15 residues. Germline-derived CDR1 and CDR2 are GTSNPN and SVGIG (reference sequence). Partial CDR3 DNA: TGTGCCTGGAGTGTAGTCCGCGGGGGGGTGGAGACG. It translates to CAWSVVRGGVET. The full CDR3 is CAWSVVRGGVETQYF. The full variable domain, in which reference TRBV30 and TRBJ2-3 provide the parts outside the CDR3, is SQTIHQWPATLVQPVGSPLSLECTVEGTSNPNLYWYRQAAGRGLQLLFYSVGIGQISSEVPQNLSASRPQDRQFILSSKKLLLSDSGFYLCAWSVVRGGVETQYFGPGTRLTVL.

On this clone itself: The DNA ends 3 residues before the CDR3 does, and the rest of the CDR3 is filled in from the germline J gene. The V and J genes are TRBV6-2 or TRBV6-3 and TRBJ2-1; 8 bases line up with TRBD1. Germline V gives CDR1 MNHEY, CDR2 SVGEGT. Losses at the gene ends were 5 bases for V and 3 bases for J; bases not matched to a gene: 12. The CDR3 is made up of 17 amino acids. CDR3 loop: CASSSRRAGGRYNEQFF. Incomplete CDR3 DNA: TGTGCCAGCAGTAGTCGCAGAGCAGGGGGCCGCTACAATGAG.

Turning to this clone: The read ends 3 residues early relative to the CDR3; the germline J gene fills the gap. The chain employs TRBV2 and TRBJ1-2; perhaps TRBD1 as D (6 bases). CDR3 length: 14 amino acids. Trimming cost V 5 bases and J 4 bases, with 14 bases left between them. Germline CDR1 is SNHLY and CDR2 is FYNNEI. The CDR3 DNA, read in part, is TGTGCCAGCAGTCGAGGGCCGGACAGCTATGGC. It yields the protein CASSRGPDSYG. The full CDR3 protein is CASSRGPDSYGYTF. The whole variable domain, filled in from reference TRBV2 and TRBJ1-2, reads EPEVTQTPSHQVTQMGQEVILRCVPISNHLYFYWYRQILGQKVEFLVSFYNNEISEKSEIFDDQFSVERPDGSNFTLKIRSTKLEDSAMYFCASSRGPDSYGYTFGSGTRLTVV.